The 9 T cell receptor beta chains listed next were all sequenced from one sample in a study of T-cell reconstitution after alpha-beta-depleted transplantation in children. Preparation of the TCRbeta library used unique molecular identifiers. TCRdb reprocessed the PCR reads via MiXCR and lists one record per CDR3 protein. The profile shows roughly 8,100 distinct CDR3 sequences, about 13% of them singletons. The sample was PBMCs, mostly from graft donor cells, taken 60 days after TCRalphabeta/CD19-depleted stem cell transplant. Receptor source: a patient under 10 years old who had a stem cell transplant for inherited bone marrow failure, so the T cells may come from the graft donor.

At least ten counts were recorded for this clonotype. The chain is built from TRBV5-6 and TRBJ2-1, with D unresolved. CDR1 is SGHDT, CDR2 YYEEEE, per germline. The CDR3 consists of 11 residues. The V end lost 1 base, the J end lost 9 bases, and 5 bases lay between the germline ends. The CDR3 coding sequence is TGTGCCAGCAGCTTGTTCACTGAGCAGTTCTTC. Its translation: CASSLFTEQFF.

The CDR3 loop is CASSRYAGTRTNEQFF. CDR3 in DNA: TGTGCCAGTAGTCGATATGCCGGGACTAGAACTAATGAGCAGTTCTTC. The chain recombines TRBV19 with TRBJ2-1; 8 bases align to TRBD2. This CDR3 is built from 16 residues. With 5 bases clipped from V and 7 bases from J, the junction kept 13 bases outside the gene matches. Looked up from germline, CDR1 is LNHDA and CDR2 is SQIVND (reference sequence).

This clonotype was counted ten times or more. The V call is TRBV5-5, the J call TRBJ2-3; 10 positions agree with TRBD1. This CDR3 region has 15 residues. Per the germline V gene, CDR1 is SGHKS and CDR2 is YYEKEE (reference sequence). Trimming cost V 4 bases and J 3 bases; bases outside gene matches: 5. CDR3 coding DNA: TGTGCCAGCAGCCCCTGGACAGGGGGGACAGATACGCAGTATTTT. Residues: CASSPWTGGTDTQYF.

In this sample, this clonotype turned up many times. V usage is TRBV5-1 and J usage is TRBJ1-5; D is possibly TRBD1 (5 bases). CDR1 SGHRS and CDR2 YFSETQ come from the germline V gene. Trimming pared 0 bases from V and 0 bases from J, leaving 16 bases between. The CDR3 has 18 amino acids. As DNA, the CDR3 is TGCGCCAGCAGCTTGGAGGCCCCCCCCAGGGATAGCAATCAGCCCCAGCATTTT. It translates to CASSLEAPPRDSNQPQHF.

This clonotype has a count of ten or more. This chain connects TRBV29-1 to TRBJ1-1; no reliable D call. This CDR3 spans 11 amino acids. In germline, CDR1 is SQVTM, CDR2 ANQGSEA. V lost 1 base, J lost 1 base, and 1 base lay in between. The CDR3 sequence is CSVEGNTEAFF. CDR3 in DNA: TGCAGCGTTGAAGGGAACACTGAAGCTTTCTTT. Full variable domain (remainder filled in from reference TRBV29-1 and TRBJ1-1): SAVISQKPSRDICQRGTSLTIQCQVDSQVTMMFWYRQQPGQSLTLIATANQGSEATYESGFVIDKFPISRPNLTFSTLTVSNMSPEDSSIYLCSVEGNTEAFFGQGTRLTVV.

This clonotype was observed at least ten times. The rearrangement uses TRBV4-2 and TRBJ2-7; no clear D. Trimming cost V 1 base and J 0 bases, with 10 bases left between them. Germline V gene lookup returns CDR1 LGHNA and CDR2 YNFKEQ. CDR3 size: 15 residues. The DNA for the CDR3 is TGTGCCAGCAGCCAAGGGCAGAGTTACTCCTACGAGCAGTACTTC. Amino acid sequence: CASSQGQSYSYEQYF.

This clonotype has a count of ten or more. This chain uses TRBV4-1 with TRBJ1-5; 7 bases are shared with TRBD1. CDR1 is MGHRA and CDR2 is YSYEKL in the germline V gene. V was pared by 4 bases and J by 0 bases, with 9 bases of the junction left unmatched. The CDR3 sequence is 17 residues long. CDR3 sequence (DNA): TGCGCCAGCAGCCCTCGACAGGGAATAATTAGCAATCAGCCCCAGCATTTT. Its protein product is CASSPRQGIISNQPQHF.

This clonotype was seen at least ten times. The chain joins TRBV6-1 to TRBJ1-1; 7 bases fit TRBD1. The ends lost 6 bases at V and 3 bases at J; junction bases unmatched: 7. This CDR3 is 14 amino acids long. Germline lookup yields CDR1 MNHNS and CDR2 SASEGT. CDR3 nucleotides: TGTGCCAGCAGCGAACAGGGGAAGCACACTGAAGCTTTCTTT. Translated: CASSEQGKHTEAFF.

This clonotype is medium-sized. This chain joins TRBV5-1 and TRBJ2-7; no definite D call. Germline V lookup: CDR1 SGHRS, CDR2 YFSETQ. The germline V and J ends were trimmed by 4 bases and 6 bases, with 8 bases remaining between them. The CDR3 runs 11 residues. This CDR3 reads CASSGRTEQYF. CDR3 DNA: TGCGCCAGCAGCGGAAGGACCGAGCAGTACTTC.